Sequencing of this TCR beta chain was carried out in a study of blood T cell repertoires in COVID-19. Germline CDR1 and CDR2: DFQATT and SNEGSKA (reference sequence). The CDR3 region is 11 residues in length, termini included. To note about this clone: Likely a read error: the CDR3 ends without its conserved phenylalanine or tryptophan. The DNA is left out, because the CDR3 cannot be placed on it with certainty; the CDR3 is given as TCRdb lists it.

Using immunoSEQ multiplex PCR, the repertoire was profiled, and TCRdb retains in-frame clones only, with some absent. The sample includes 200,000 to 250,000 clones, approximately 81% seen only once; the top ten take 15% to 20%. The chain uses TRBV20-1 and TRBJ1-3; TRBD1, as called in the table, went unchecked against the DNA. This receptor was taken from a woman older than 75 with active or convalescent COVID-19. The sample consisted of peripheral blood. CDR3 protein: CSARADRDTFV.